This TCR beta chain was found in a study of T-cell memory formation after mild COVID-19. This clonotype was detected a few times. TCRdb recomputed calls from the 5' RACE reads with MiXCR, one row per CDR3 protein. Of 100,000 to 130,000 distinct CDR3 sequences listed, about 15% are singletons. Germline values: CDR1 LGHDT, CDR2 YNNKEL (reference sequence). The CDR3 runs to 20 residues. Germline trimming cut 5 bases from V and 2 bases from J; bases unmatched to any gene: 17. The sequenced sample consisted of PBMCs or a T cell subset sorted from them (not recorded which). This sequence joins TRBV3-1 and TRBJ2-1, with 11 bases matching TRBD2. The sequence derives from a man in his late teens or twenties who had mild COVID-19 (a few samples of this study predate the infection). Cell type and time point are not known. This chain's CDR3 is CASSLLPLLAGGGTYNEQFF. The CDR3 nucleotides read TGTGCCAGCAGCTTATTGCCCCTCCTAGCGGGGGGAGGTACCTACAATGAGCAGTTCTTC.